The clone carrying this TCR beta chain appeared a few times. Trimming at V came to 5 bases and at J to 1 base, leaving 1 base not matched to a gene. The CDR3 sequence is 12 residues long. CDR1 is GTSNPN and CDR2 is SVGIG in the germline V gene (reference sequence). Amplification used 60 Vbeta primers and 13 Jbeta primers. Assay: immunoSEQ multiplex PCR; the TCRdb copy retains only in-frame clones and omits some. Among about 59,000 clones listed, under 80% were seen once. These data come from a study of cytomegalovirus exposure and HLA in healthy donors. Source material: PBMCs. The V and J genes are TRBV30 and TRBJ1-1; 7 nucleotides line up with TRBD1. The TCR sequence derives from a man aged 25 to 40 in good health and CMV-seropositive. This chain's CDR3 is CAWQGGNTEAFF. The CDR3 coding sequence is TGTGCCTGGCAGGGGGGGAACACTGAAGCTTTCTTT.